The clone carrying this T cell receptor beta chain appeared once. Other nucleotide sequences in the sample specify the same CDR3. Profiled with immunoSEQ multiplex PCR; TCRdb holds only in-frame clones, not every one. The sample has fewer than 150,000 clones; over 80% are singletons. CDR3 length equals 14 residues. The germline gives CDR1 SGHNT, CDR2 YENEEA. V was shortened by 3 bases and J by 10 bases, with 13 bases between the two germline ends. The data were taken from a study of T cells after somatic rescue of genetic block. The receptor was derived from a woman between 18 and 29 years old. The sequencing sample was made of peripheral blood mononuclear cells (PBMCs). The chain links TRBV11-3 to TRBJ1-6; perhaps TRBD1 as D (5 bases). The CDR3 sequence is CASSFPGRGSPLHF. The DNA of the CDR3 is TGTGCCAGCAGCTTCCCGGGAAGGGGCTCACCCCTCCACTTT.